The T cell receptor (beta chain) under discussion was sequenced for a study of T-cell reconstitution after alpha-beta-depleted transplantation in children. A library of TCRbeta sequences, prepared with unique molecular identifiers, was generated. In TCRdb, the PCR reads were re-called with MiXCR into one record per CDR3 protein. Among 170,000 or so distinct CDR3 sequences listed, 6.5% to 7.5% were seen once. In its sample, this clonotype was seen many times. Germline V gene data show CDR1 as SGHTA and CDR2 as FQGNSA. The V and J ends lost 5 bases and 0 bases, in that order; junction bases with no gene match: 9. CDR3 length equals 16 residues.

The J gene is TRBJ1-1, the V gene TRBV7-2; 7 positions match TRBD1. This clonotype originated in a human donor who donated a stem cell graft to a child with Wiskott-Aldrich syndrome. Material: PBMCs from the stem cell graft donor, obtained from the stem cell graft. The CDR3 bases are TGTGCCAGCAGCAATCGACAGGGCACCCTGAACACTGAAGCTTTCTTT. This encodes CASSNRQGTLNTEAFF.